This T cell receptor (beta chain) was captured by sequencing in a study of beta chain features in type 1 diabetes. Study-wide points: High-TCR-expressing cells could be over-represented by cDNA sequencing. TCRB CDR3s were moderately but significantly shorter in Type 1 diabetes patients in all four CD4+ subsets.

cDNA synthesis used the whole RNA isolate, giving expressed TCRB sequences. Assay used: immunoSEQ multiplex PCR; TCRdb lists only in-frame clones, some missing. The table includes roughly 300,000 clones, around 15% detected once. The CDR3 is 15 amino acids. Trimming removed 4 bases from V and 3 bases from J; junction bases left unmatched: 5. Germline CDR1 reads SNHLY; CDR2 reads FYNNEI. Concerning this clone: What it recognizes is unknown.

The sequenced sample was naive CD4+ T cells from blood. The receptor was derived from a man aged 30 to 39 with type 1 diabetes. The chain links TRBV2 to TRBJ2-2, with 7 bases that match TRBD2. CDR3 nucleotide sequence: TGTGCCAGCAGTGTTGTTGGGGGGGACACCGGGGAGCTGTTTTTT. This encodes CASSVVGGDTGELFF.